This entry describes one TCR beta chain. Its specificity is not known. This table comes from immunoSEQ multiplex PCR, and its TCRdb copy is limited to in-frame clones, with some not included. The sample lists about 74,000 clones; roughly 84% were seen once. These data belong to a study of OX40 agonist ivuxolimab in advanced cancers. Looking at the study overall: Prior anti-PD-1, anti-PD-L1 or anti-CTLA-4 therapy did not bar entry, and roughly 40% had some.

Overall study findings and caveats: Individuals who were partial responders at 0.1-3.0 mg/kg had clonal expansion that ranked among the lowest.

CDR1 is SEHNR and CDR2 is FQNEAQ in the germline V gene (reference sequence). This CDR3 comprises 15 residues. The chain recombines TRBV7-9 with TRBJ2-5, with D tentatively TRBD2 (6 bases). TRBJ2-7 explains the end of the DNA better; the J call may be wrong. This TCR derives from an adult with an advanced solid tumor such as melanoma, head and neck, liver or kidney cancer. Sequencing used CD4+ or CD8+ T cells sorted from blood, obtained in a trial of the OX40 agonist ivuxolimab. CDR3 sequence: CASRLTTGRSYEQYF. For the CDR3, the DNA is TGTGCCAGCAGACTTACAACCGGGAGATCCTACGAGCAGTACTTC.